The 17 T cell receptor beta chains given below trace back to one sample, sequenced in a study of blood T cell repertoires in COVID-19 (dated by TCRdb to about 2020). The receptor library was made with the immunoSEQ multiplex PCR assay. TCRdb limited this immuneACCESS table to in-frame rearrangements with V and J called. A share of clones is missing; checked studies link under half to unresolved V genes, and the rest is unexplained. The sample profile shows around 190,000 clones; about 88% of them were found once. In total, the top ten clones hold approximately 3% of the sample. Sequenced sample: PBMCs or T cells enriched from blood (not recorded which). The receptors derive from a woman under 40 who had recovered from COVID-19.

The chain uses TRBV6-1 and TRBJ1-2; 10 bases are a match to TRBD1. With 3 bases clipped from V and 2 bases from J, the junction kept 0 bases outside the gene matches. The CDR3 loop spans 14 amino acids. Germline assignment: CDR1 MNHNS and CDR2 SASEGT. CDR3 nucleotide sequence: TGTGCCAGCAGTGAGGGACAGGGGAACTATGGCTACACCTTC. It specifies CASSEGQGNYGYTF.

The V gene is TRBV9, the J gene TRBJ1-4; unclear D gene. CDR1 and CDR2 (germline): SGDLS, YYNGEE. This CDR3 is 15 amino acids long. Trimming took 3 bases from V and 7 from J, leaving 16 bases between them. The CDR3 is CASSARPWGGEKLFF. CDR3 coding DNA: TGTGCCAGCAGCGCCCGGCCATGGGGAGGTGAAAAACTGTTTTTT.

This clone appeared a few times. V is TRBV5-6 and J is TRBJ2-2; 8 nucleotides match TRBD2. The germline CDR1 and CDR2 sequences are SGHDT and YYEEEE. The CDR3 sequence is 16 residues long. Losses at the gene ends were 4 bases for V and 0 bases for J; bases not matched to a gene: 5. Here the CDR3 DNA reads TGTGCCAGCAGCCTCGGACTAGCAGCGAACACCGGGGAGCTGTTTTTT. As protein: CASSLGLAANTGELFF.

This clone has just one count. J is TRBJ2-2 and V is TRBV28; 11 nucleotides line up with TRBD2. The CDR3 covers 15 residues. Trimming at V came to 6 bases and at J to 5 bases, leaving 5 bases not matched to a gene. The germline gives CDR1 MDHEN, CDR2 SYDVKM. The CDR3 DNA reads TGTGCCAGCAGGTCGACTAGCGGGATTACCGGGGAGCTGTTTTTT. This codes for CASRSTSGITGELFF.

The chain links TRBV11-2 to TRBJ1-2; perhaps TRBD1 as D (6 bases). Germline CDR1 SGHAT, CDR2 FQNNGV. Trimming shortened V by 5 bases and J by 2 bases, and 18 bases separated the two germline ends. The CDR3 is 16 residues long. DNA of the CDR3: TGTGCCAGCAGCCCGCGGACAGACGGGGACAACTATGGCTACACCTTC. Its translation: CASSPRTDGDNYGYTF. Drawing the rest from reference TRBV11-2 and TRBJ1-2, the complete variable domain is EAGVAQSPRYKIIEKRQSVAFWCNPISGHATLYWYQQILGQGPKLLIQFQNNGVVDDSQLPKDRFSAERLKGVDSTLKIQPAKLEDSAVYLCASSPRTDGDNYGYTFGSGTRLTVV.

Only one count was recorded for this clone. The J gene is TRBJ1-5, the V gene TRBV28; unclear D gene. The CDR3 has 16 residues. Germline V gene lookup returns CDR1 MDHEN and CDR2 SYDVKM. V was cut by 1 base and J by 0 bases, with 10 bases left in between. This chain's CDR3 is CASSLYTGNSNQPQHF. CDR3 nucleotide sequence: TGTGCCAGCAGTTTATACACGGGAAATAGCAATCAGCCCCAGCATTTT. Complete variable domain (other parts from reference TRBV28 and TRBJ1-5): DVKVTQSSRYLVKRTGEKVFLECVQDMDHENMFWYRQDPGLGLRLIYFSYDVKMKEKGDIPEGYSVSREKKERFSLILESASTNQTSMYLCASSLYTGNSNQPQHFGDGTRLSIL.

The V and J genes are TRBV6-6 and TRBJ1-1, with 10 bases identical to TRBD1. Trimming removed 6 bases from V and 10 bases from J; junction bases left unmatched: 17. Germline loops: CDR1 MNHNY, CDR2 SVGAGI (reference sequence). The CDR3 is 16 amino acids. CDR3 sequence reads: CASSLFLGQGFSGAFF. In DNA form, the CDR3 reads TGTGCCAGCAGCCTTTTCTTGGGACAGGGGTTTTCAGGAGCTTTCTTT.

The chain joins TRBV3-1 (or the pseudogene TRBV3-2) to TRBJ1-4; D might be TRBD1 (6 bases). CDR1 and CDR2 from the germline V gene are LGHDT and YNNKEL (reference sequence). This CDR3 is built from 15 residues. Trimming left V 2 bases short and J 6 bases short, with 13 bases between. The CDR3 here is CASSQIRGADEKLFF. In DNA form, the CDR3 reads TGTGCCAGCAGCCAAATTCGGGGGGCTGATGAAAAACTGTTTTTT.

The V and J genes are TRBV11-2 and TRBJ1-4; unclear D gene. Trimming removed 5 bases from V and 1 base from J, with 11 bases in between. Germline assignment: CDR1 SGHAT and CDR2 FQNNGV. This CDR3 is 15 amino acids long. This chain's CDR3 is CASSQIGVTNEKLFF. The CDR3 DNA follows: TGTGCCAGCAGCCAGATCGGGGTAACTAATGAAAAACTGTTTTTT.

The V call is TRBV11-3, the J call TRBJ2-1; TRBD2 aligns across 12 bases. V was pared by 4 bases and J by 7 bases, with 5 bases of the junction left unmatched. The CDR3 is made up of 15 amino acids. Germline V gives CDR1 SGHNT, CDR2 YENEEA. CDR3 amino acids: CASSSLAGGQNEQFF. CDR3 nucleotide sequence: TGTGCCAGCAGCTCCCTAGCGGGGGGGCAGAATGAGCAGTTCTTC.

This sequence joins TRBV27 and TRBJ1-5; 10 nucleotides match TRBD1. J was trimmed by 5 bases and V by 4 bases; bases with no gene match: 8. CDR3 length: 16 amino acids. Germline CDR1 MNHEY, CDR2 SMNVEV (reference sequence). In nucleotides, the CDR3 is TGTGCCAGCAGTTCATCGGGACAGGGGACCCATCAGCCCCAGCATTTT. This translates into CASSSSGQGTHQPQHF.

This clone was picked up one time. The chain uses TRBV6-5 and TRBJ1-1; D is ambiguous. CDR3 length equals 13 residues. The V end was cut by 2 bases, the J end by 6 bases, with 10 bases between. Germline V gene data show CDR1 as MNHEY and CDR2 as SVGAGI. The CDR3 DNA sequence: TGTGCCAGCAGTTACCACCGAGGCCCTGAAGCTTTCTTT. Translated, it gives CASSYHRGPEAFF.

The chain recombines TRBV3-1 (or the pseudogene TRBV3-2) with TRBJ2-2; TRBD2 matches at 9 bases. J was trimmed by 7 bases and V by 2 bases; bases with no gene match: 5. The CDR3 is made up of 15 amino acids. Germline CDR1 is LGHDT and CDR2 is YNNKEL (reference sequence). The CDR3 reads CASSQLAGNGGELFF. DNA for the CDR3: TGTGCCAGCAGCCAACTAGCGGGGAACGGCGGGGAGCTGTTTTTT.

This chain connects TRBV9 to TRBJ2-3, with D maybe TRBD1 (5 bases). CDR3 length equals 16 residues. Germline V lookup: CDR1 SGDLS, CDR2 YYNGEE. Trimming stripped 2 bases from V and 2 bases from J, with 15 bases between. The DNA for the CDR3 is TGTGCCAGCAGCGTCCCCTCAGACAGATACACAGATACGCAGTATTTT. Translated: CASSVPSDRYTDTQYF.

The CDR3 nucleotides are TGTGCCAGCAGTGGCCCTAGCGGAACCTACGAGCAGTACTTC. Translating gives CASSGPSGTYEQYF. The chain carries TRBV6-4 and TRBJ2-7; TRBD2 matches 7 bases. CDR3 size: 14 residues. V shed 4 bases, J shed 2 bases, and the junction held 5 bases outside the gene matches. Germline-derived CDR1 and CDR2 are MRHNA and SNTAGT.

CDR3 loop: CASSLTGLLDTQYF. CDR3 DNA sequence: TGTGCCAGCAGCCTTACAGGGCTTTTAGATACGCAGTATTTT. This rearrangement joins TRBV28 to TRBJ2-3, with D possibly TRBD1 on 6 matching bases. V dropped 6 bases and J dropped 5 bases, with 15 bases sitting between them. Germline CDR1 MDHEN, CDR2 SYDVKM. The CDR3 contains 14 residues.

The V gene is TRBV18, the J gene TRBJ2-1; TRBD1 agrees at 11 bases. Germline V CDR1 and CDR2: KGHSH, LQKENI. V shed 3 bases, J shed 4 bases, and the junction held 2 bases outside the gene matches. The CDR3 has 15 residues. The DNA for the CDR3 is TGTGCCAGCTCACCCGGGACAGGGGGGTACAATGAGCAGTTCTTC. It specifies CASSPGTGGYNEQFF. The complete variable domain, with remaining parts taken from reference TRBV18 and TRBJ2-1, reads NAGVMQNPRHLVRRRGQEARLRCSPMKGHSHVYWYRQLPEEGLKFMVYLQKENIIDESGMPKERFSAEFPKEGPSILRIQQVVRGDSAAYFCASSPGTGGYNEQFFGPGTRLTVL.